A single TCR beta chain is shown here with its context. Its target antigen remains unknown. Base qualities are not at hand, and no much larger clone is one base apart. For commercial TCRB immunosequencing, roughly 0.5 micrograms of biopsy DNA were submitted for each sample. Adaptive Biotechnology amplified CDR3 regions from genomic DNA with a two-step multiplex PCR that controlled for amplification bias. Primers for every V and J gene segment were used in the first PCR, and barcodes and Illumina adapters were added in the second PCR. CDR3 libraries were sequenced using an Illumina instrument. The published analysis was carried out like this. The analysis drew on both the pipelines supplied by the vendor and custom analysis of the raw data in R/Bioconductor running R version 3.3.0. Clonality, which ranges from 0 to 1, was calculated as the inverse of the normalised Shannon entropy across all productive clones. High-frequency clones were defined as the repertoire share of the top 100 clones, retaining only clones passing a 95% confidence test. Repertoire diversity was measured with the Simpson index, and overlap between samples was measured with the Morisita-Horn index. TCRdb retrieved this table from immuneACCESS and kept in-frame rearrangements only. Not all clones are present; in checked studies, unresolved V genes account for under half, and no reason is known for the remainder. V and J calls and clone size are as listed in that table; D and trimming were resolved from the DNA. In all, the sample holds about 62,000 clones, and about 89% of those were seen once. The top ten clones comprise about 1.9% of the sample.

This sample was taken from a study of T cell repertoires in ileal Crohn's disease (dated by TCRdb to between 2018 and 2021). Background on the whole study: At the time of surgery, 30% to 45% of patients were active smokers, and the median duration of disease was about 8.5 years. A prospective multicentre cohort supplied the 57 Crohn's disease patients whose TCR repertoires were analysed. The study sequenced 150 to 200 mucosal samples from some 62 patients, taken at several locations on the surgical specimen and at postoperative endoscopy. Every patient underwent surgery because of a complication, which was stricturing disease in approximately 60% and penetrating disease in roughly 40%. Endoscopic postoperative recurrence was defined by a Rutgeerts score above i0. The study was conducted in parallel with a multicentre cohort that was designed to identify predictors of early endoscopic recurrence following ileocolonic resection. Neoterminal ileum biopsies obtained at postoperative colonoscopy were designated as M6 samples. About half of the patients received postoperative therapy: about 10 received thiopurines and around 19 received anti-TNF agents.

What the work shows at the level of the full study, not this receptor alone: Patients who were active smokers at surgery had a significantly higher proportion of clonal expansions than non-smokers (around 25% vs 18%, p=0.02). Only a subgroup of patients, of unstated size, had their mucosal CD4 and CD8 T cells sorted and sequenced. Within the first year after surgery, the timing of postoperative endoscopy varied, and the median delay was roughly 6.9 months. Higher percentages of high-frequency clones at the time of surgery were linked to endoscopic recurrence, and every patient with clonality above 26.8% (18/57) had recurrence. Compared with CD4 T cells, sorted CD8 T cells held more high-frequency clones, which suggests that the mucosal expansions were mostly CD8.

In the paper's terms, the time point label means: neoterminal ileum biopsy at postoperative endoscopy, about 6 months after surgery. Adults with ileal or ileocolonic Crohn's disease and an indication for ileocolonic resection were eligible for inclusion. Whole ileal mucosal biopsies were stored frozen at -80°C before DNA extraction. Genomic DNA was isolated from frozen whole biopsies using a TRizol-based method, and the DNA was quantified with a NanoDrop 2000 spectrophotometer. The CDR3, from cysteine to phenylalanine, totals 14 residues. The CDR3 DNA has 42 bases and is translated from base 1. The germline V gene (reference sequence) specifies SEHNR as CDR1 and FQNEAQ as CDR2. V loses 1 base of germline sequence and J loses 3 bases, and the interval between the two ends is 7 bases.

The sample consisted of ileal tissue. The sequence links TRBV7-9 to TRBJ1-5; the D gene is perhaps TRBD1, on 5 matching bases. The TCR comes from an adult with Crohn's disease. CDR3 reads: CASSLGGPNQPQHF. The sequenced DNA: TGTGCCAGCAGCTTAGGGGGCCCCAATCAGCCCCAGCATTTT.